The T cell receptor beta chain described here comes from a study of blood T cell repertoires in COVID-19. The method was immunoSEQ multiplex PCR; TCRdb's version includes in-frame clones alone and lacks a portion of them. This table has some 150,000 clones, 80% to 90% appearing once. With 5 bases clipped from V and 8 bases from J, the junction kept 8 bases outside the gene matches. Germline V CDR1 and CDR2: MNHEY, SMNVEV (reference sequence). The CDR3 has 14 residues. Sequencing was carried out using peripheral blood. The receptor's source is a woman aged 40 to 50 with acute or convalescent COVID-19. The rearrangement joins TRBV27 to TRBJ2-3; 9 nucleotides agree with TRBD1. CDR3 region: CASSPGTGIGTQYF. CDR3 sequence (DNA): TGTGCCAGCAGTCCCGGGACAGGGATTGGTACGCAGTATTTT.